The text below deals with one T cell receptor (beta chain). The V end was cut by 7 bases, the J end by 1 base, with 11 bases between. The CDR3 is 13 amino acids. Germline V gene sequence: CDR1 SQVTM, CDR2 ANQGSEA. These data originate in a study of blood T cell repertoires in COVID-19. TCRdb keeps only in-frame clones here, not all; method: immunoSEQ multiplex PCR. The profile shows 150,000 to 200,000 clones, about 81% of them singletons. The sequence was obtained from a man aged 60 to 75 with active or convalescent COVID-19. The chain combines TRBV29-1 with TRBJ1-5; maybe TRBD1 (6 bases). Sequencing input: peripheral blood. Here the CDR3 reads CSASRGSNQPQHF. The CDR3 coding sequence is TGCAGCGCGAGCAGGGGAAGCAATCAGCCCCAGCATTTT.